This T cell receptor (beta chain) was sequenced in a study of blood T cell repertoires in COVID-19. For the study at large: Material from acute and convalescent COVID-19 was sourced from the United States, Italy and Spain. T cells, B-cell-depleted T cells, or PBMCs provided the cDNA or gDNA that served as material.

Data came from immunoSEQ multiplex PCR; TCRdb stores just in-frame clones and leaves some out. Among a few hundred thousand clones listed, about 90% were seen once. The CDR3 spans 18 residues. Germline V gene data show CDR1 as MGHRA and CDR2 as YSYEKL. J lost 3 bases, V lost 2 bases, and 16 bases had no gene match. Participants were aged roughly 18 to 95 years, lived in around 25 US areas, and enrolled virtually. Recovered status applied to Cohort 3 donors who had two consecutive negative PCRs. It also applied to those with clearance or with symptom resolution. Sequencing was carried out using PBMCs or T cells enriched from blood (not recorded which). This chain links TRBV4-1 with TRBJ2-7; 7 positions match TRBD1. This sequence was found in a woman younger than 45 who had recovered from COVID-19. The CDR3 sequence is CASSQPPTAQGKFYEQYF. The CDR3 coding sequence is TGCGCCAGCAGCCAACCCCCAACCGCACAGGGGAAGTTCTACGAGCAGTACTTC.